Listed below are T cell receptor beta chains from one sample, sequenced in a study of cytomegalovirus exposure and HLA in healthy donors. Using immunoSEQ multiplex PCR, the repertoire was profiled, and TCRdb retains in-frame clones only, with some absent. The sample lists roughly 110,000 clones, 60% to 80% occurring once. The sample was PBMCs. These TCRs come from a boy aged 5-17 years in good health and CMV-seronegative. CDR3s leave out the opening cysteine and the closing phenylalanine or tryptophan. Expanded clones get a size class; other rows say once, few or many, or leave the size out.

abundance,v_gene,j_gene,CDR3aa
NA,TRBV7-9,TRBJ1-1,ASSSVGNTEAF
NA,TRBV7-2,TRBJ2-7,ASSSTGGQSNEQY
NA,TRBV7-6,TRBJ2-7,ASSTRTGGSYEQY
NA,TRBV2,TRBJ1-2,ASSETGEINGYT
NA,TRBV2,TRBJ2-5,ASSEEQGSGY
NA,TRBV28,TRBJ2-7,ASTISSVSNEQY
NA,TRBV1,TRBJ2-1,TSSPPNTGEGDEQF
NA,TRBV10-3,TRBJ2-7,AISDEREGRYEQY
NA,TRBV7-3,TRBJ1-1,ASSLDRMNTEAF
few,TRBV5-1,TRBJ1-2,ASSSEGGTGLGYT
NA,TRBV7-2,TRBJ1-5,ASSLDRYSNQPQH
NA,TRBV2,TRBJ2-3,ASSGLITDTQY
NA,TRBV19,TRBJ1-5,ASSRISTDSQGNQPQH
once,TRBV2,TRBJ1-6,ASSEGQGIGSSPLH
NA,TRBV7-8,TRBJ1-2,ASSLSEAGGIAGYT
few,TRBV5-4,TRBJ1-4,ASSKDRVDEKLF
once,TRBV7-2,TRBJ2-6,ASSSLAGAPSGANVLT
NA,TRBV13,TRBJ2-3,ASSLGWTTDTQY
NA,TRBV6-1,TRBJ2-3,ASTLKQEGVSQY
few,TRBV5-6,TRBJ2-6,ASSPLRGGSGANVLT
NA,TRBV9,TRBJ1-2,ASSPSTGEYGYT
NA,TRBV30,TRBJ2-1,AWTGNNEQF
NA,TRBV28,TRBJ1-5,ASSLMGTGLNQPQH
NA,TRBV5-4,TRBJ2-7,ASSSRQGRPYEQY
once,TRBV30,TRBJ1-6,AWSPYVGTVNNSPLH
once,TRBV29-1,TRBJ2-1,SVAGLAGASSYNEQF
NA,TRBV5-1,TRBJ2-7,ASSLEASSYEQY
NA,TRBV10-3,TRBJ2-7,AISGSRGEQY
NA,TRBV2,TRBJ2-1,ARTGNSYNEQF
few,TRBV9,TRBJ1-1,ASSVGGAVNTEAF
NA,TRBV4-1,TRBJ2-5,ASSQDQEETQY
NA,TRBV18,NA,ASSPLPYEQY
NA,TRBV10-3,TRBJ2-7,AISPNSYEQY
NA,TRBV6-1,TRBJ2-7,ASTRQGAAYEQY
NA,TRBV15,TRBJ1-1,ATSRDRVGREANTKAF
NA,TRBV6-6,TRBJ2-7,ASRLGYGESYEQY
NA,TRBV5-1,TRBJ2-5,ASSLGLAGAGETQY
NA,TRBV11-2,TRBJ1-3,ASSYNRERPGNTIY
once,TRBV19,TRBJ2-6,ASTTTGRSGANVLT
few,TRBV2,TRBJ1-1,ASSVRVDRSMNTEAF
NA,TRBV30,TRBJ2-3,AWSWNIGLGLPSPSNTQY
NA,TRBV6-1,TRBJ2-7,ASTWDRGHEQY
once,TRBV25-1,TRBJ2-1,ASSDSTIPEQF
NA,TRBV4-2,TRBJ2-1,ASSQDRRASGSLYAGEQF
NA,TRBV6-5,TRBJ2-3,ASSWGQSNTDTQY
few,TRBV30,TRBJ1-1,ASGRRESSAF
NA,TRBV6-1,TRBJ2-5,ASSEAGSGSGTQY
NA,TRBV4-3,TRBJ1-2,ASSQGSGQGGHGYT
NA,TRBV30,TRBJ1-6,AWTVAAGSPLH
NA,TRBV5-1,TRBJ2-1,ASSLGLAGVDEQF
NA,TRBV27,TRBJ2-7,ASRLPGRYLSGGSYEQY
NA,TRBV7-2,TRBJ2-7,ASNWDRGSYEQY
NA,TRBV18,TRBJ2-3,ASSPAGLAGGQVDTDTQY
NA,TRBV2,TRBJ2-5,ASSDSIAGGLQETQY
NA,TRBV2,TRBJ1-1,ASSGQGDTEAF